One and the same sample provided the 24 T cell receptor beta chains below, sequenced in a study of blood T cells in healthy people across ages. The use of a sample-barcoded 5' primer and a J-beta primer mix characterized a second PCR of about 7 to 12 cycles. TCRdb re-analysed the 5' RACE reads in MiXCR, keeping a single row per CDR3 protein. In the table there are 780,000 or so distinct CDR3 sequences, roughly 25% of which are singletons. The same specimen was also included in a second study, on T cells of mothers and their children.

The sequencing sample was made of blood. The receptors here all came from a boy between 5 and 17 years old in good health.

This clonotype came up a few times. This chain joins TRBV4-3 and TRBJ2-1; D is perhaps TRBD1 (5 bases). V was cut by 4 bases and J by 0 bases, with 16 bases left in between. From germline, CDR1 is LGHNA and CDR2 YSLEER. There are 17 residues in the CDR3. The CDR3 bases are TGCGCCAGCAGCCGCTCTATAGGGGTCCGCTCCTACAATGAGCAGTTCTTC. Translating gives CASSRSIGVRSYNEQFF.

Only a few counts were recorded for this clonotype. The chain links TRBV27 to TRBJ1-6; 9 nucleotides align to TRBD1. The CDR3 consists of 16 residues. Germline V gene lookup returns CDR1 MNHEY and CDR2 SMNVEV (reference sequence). V lost 5 bases, J lost 8 bases, and 10 bases stayed unmatched. CDR3 DNA sequence: TGTGCCAGCAGTCAGCTCCTACAGGGGGCTGATTCACCCCTCCACTTT. This gives the protein CASSQLLQGADSPLHF.

V and J are TRBV27 and TRBJ2-7, with D unclear. Germline V lookup: CDR1 MNHEY, CDR2 SMNVEV (reference sequence). The CDR3 length is 14 residues. V was cut by 3 bases and J by 5 bases, with 14 bases left in between. The CDR3 loop reads CASSFMLASHEQYF. Here the CDR3 DNA reads TGTGCCAGCAGTTTTATGCTGGCCTCTCACGAGCAGTACTTC.

This rearrangement joins TRBV29-1 to TRBJ1-4; D remains unclear. CDR3 length: 12 residues. Trimming stripped 8 bases from V and 7 bases from J, with 14 bases between. The germline gives CDR1 SQVTM, CDR2 ANQGSEA. The CDR3 here is CSWKGTSEKLFF. The CDR3 bases are TGCAGCTGGAAGGGAACAAGTGAAAAACTGTTTTTT. Filled out from reference TRBV29-1 and TRBJ1-4, the complete variable domain reads SAVISQKPSRDICQRGTSLTIQCQVDSQVTMMFWYRQQPGQSLTLIATANQGSEATYESGFVIDKFPISRPNLTFSTLTVSNMSPEDSSIYLCSWKGTSEKLFFGSGTQLSVL.

To note about this clonotype: One end of the junction fails to match germline, which may point to a read error. The genes are TRBV4-3 and TRBJ1-4; D gene uncertain. This CDR3 is 16 amino acids long. Looked up from germline, CDR1 is LGHNA and CDR2 is YSLEER. CDR3: CASSQDGVDPNEKLFF. In DNA form, the CDR3 reads TGCGCCAGCAGCCAAGATGGAGTCGACCCTAACGAAAAACTGTTTTTT.

The chain combines TRBV28 with TRBJ1-6; D gene uncertain. The CDR3 is 15 residues long. Germline assignment: CDR1 MDHEN and CDR2 SYDVKM. Trimming pared 5 bases from V and 10 bases from J, leaving 18 bases between. CDR3 in DNA: TGTGCCAGCAGTGGAGATAGTGCTTTCAACTCACCCCTCCACTTT. The encoded protein is CASSGDSAFNSPLHF.

This clonotype has a handful of counts. The chain recombines TRBV4-3 with TRBJ2-7; D possibly matches TRBD1 or TRBD2 (6 bases each). Per the germline V gene, CDR1 is LGHNA and CDR2 is YSLEER. V shed 0 bases and J shed 3 bases, with 15 bases lying between them. This CDR3 contains 16 residues. The chain's CDR3 is CASSQDGGRSGYEQYF. Here the CDR3 DNA reads TGCGCCAGCAGCCAAGATGGGGGGCGGTCGGGCTACGAGCAGTACTTC.

J is TRBJ2-1 and V is TRBV20-1; 8 nucleotides align to TRBD2. With 0 bases clipped from V and 7 bases from J, the junction kept 17 bases outside the gene matches. Germline V lookup: CDR1 DFQATT, CDR2 SNEGSKA (reference sequence). This CDR3 has 18 amino acids. The CDR3, as DNA: TGCAGTGCTAGAGATCCTCTGAAAGCGGGAGTCGGGGGGAATGAGCAGTTCTTC. It is translated as CSARDPLKAGVGGNEQFF.

The CDR3 coding sequence is TGTGCCACTTCCCCCGGGGACTATGGCTACACCTTC. Translating it yields CATSPGDYGYTF. The chain has TRBV24-1 and TRBJ1-2; D call uncertain. Trimming removed 10 bases at V and 3 bases at J, with 11 bases between. The CDR3 contains 12 residues. Germline assignment: CDR1 KGHDR and CDR2 SFDVKD.

This clonotype was seen more than once but under ten times. At one of its ends the junction is not consistent with the germline gene, which may arise from a read error. The chain has TRBV4-3 and TRBJ2-7; tentatively, D is TRBD1 or TRBD2 (5 bases each). The CDR3 runs to 15 residues. CDR1 is LGHNA and CDR2 is YSLEER in the germline V gene. The CDR3 nucleotides read TGCGCCAGCAGCCAAGACAGGGACGGAACCTACAAGCAGTACTTC. It codes for CASSQDRDGTYKQYF.

In the case of this clonotype: With a much larger clone just one base away, this may be a read error. This chain uses TRBV4-2 with TRBJ2-5; the D gene is possibly TRBD1 (7 bases). The J call is in doubt because the DNA end fits TRBJ2-1 better. The CDR3 is 16 amino acids. CDR1 and CDR2 from the germline V gene are LGHNA and YNFKEQ. In DNA form, the CDR3 reads TGTGCCAGCAGCCAAGGGACAGGTTACAGGGGAGGTAAGCAGTTCTTC. It encodes CASSQGTGYRGGKQFF.

The chain employs TRBV6-5 and TRBJ2-7; unclear D gene. CDR1 and CDR2 from the germline V gene are MNHEY and SVGAGI. The germline V and J ends were trimmed by 0 bases and 3 bases, with 6 bases remaining between them. This CDR3 spans 13 amino acids. The CDR3 spells CASSYSDDYEQYF. The CDR3 DNA reads TGTGCCAGCAGTTACTCGGACGACTACGAGCAGTACTTC.

This sequence joins TRBV12-3 or TRBV12-4 and TRBJ1-2, with D possibly being TRBD1 (5 bases). The V end was cut by 1 base, the J end by 4 bases, with 10 bases between. The CDR3 covers 14 residues. The CDR3 DNA follows: TGTGCCAGCAGTTTAGAGGTGGGGACCTATGGCTACACCTTC. This translates into CASSLEVGTYGYTF.

This clonotype has more than one count but fewer than ten. This chain connects TRBV29-1 to TRBJ2-7; D ambiguous. The CDR3 sequence is 12 residues long. V lost 7 bases and J 0 bases, leaving 10 bases between the germline ends. Germline lookup yields CDR1 SQVTM and CDR2 ANQGSEA. CDR3 sequence reads: CSARYGSYEQYF. The CDR3 DNA sequence: TGCAGCGCCCGATACGGCTCCTACGAGCAGTACTTC.

This clonotype was observed a handful of times. The chain has TRBV7-2 and TRBJ2-7, with D uncertain. CDR1 SGHTA and CDR2 FQGNSA come from the germline V gene. V gave up 1 base and J gave up 6 bases, with 13 bases separating them. The CDR3 loop spans 14 amino acids. The CDR3, as DNA: TGTGCCAGCAGCTTAGTCTTAGCTCAAACCGAGCAGTACTTC. It codes for CASSLVLAQTEQYF.

The V and J genes are TRBV6-2 or TRBV6-3 and TRBJ2-7; D is unresolved. The CDR3 consists of 14 residues. The germline V gene encodes CDR1 MNHEY and CDR2 SVGEGT. With 3 bases removed from V and 2 bases from J, the gap between germline ends came to 11 bases. The CDR3 DNA reads as TGTGCCAGCAGTTATGCTGTAGGGACCTACGAGCAGTACTTC. Protein product: CASSYAVGTYEQYF.

This clonotype has just a few counts. The gene calls are TRBV7-8 and TRBJ2-7, with TRBD2 identical over 9 bases. Trimming took 0 bases from V and 2 from J; bases not matched to a gene: 5. The V gene's germline CDR1 is SGHVS and CDR2 FQNEAQ. The CDR3 contains 16 residues. This chain's CDR3 is CASSLALGGGAYEQYF. The CDR3 nucleotides read TGTGCCAGCAGCTTAGCATTGGGCGGGGGGGCCTACGAGCAGTACTTC.

This clonotype appeared a few times. The chain has TRBV7-8 and TRBJ2-6, with D hard to call. V was cut by 1 base and J by 1 base, with 8 bases left in between. This CDR3 has 16 residues. From germline, CDR1 is SGHVS and CDR2 FQNEAQ. The CDR3 is CASSLDLPSGANVLTF. The CDR3 coding sequence is TGTGCCAGCAGCTTAGATCTTCCGTCTGGGGCCAACGTCCTGACTTTC.

This clonotype was seen only a few times. The rearrangement uses TRBV7-9 and TRBJ1-4, with D perhaps TRBD1 (5 bases). CDR1 is SEHNR, CDR2 FQNEAQ, per germline (reference sequence). Trimming pared 5 bases from V and 3 bases from J, leaving 10 bases between. The CDR3 extends over 14 amino acids. The CDR3 sequence is CASSPTDSNEKLFF. The CDR3 nucleotides are TGTGCCAGCAGCCCGACAGACTCTAATGAAAAACTGTTTTTT.

This clonotype was recorded a few times. J is TRBJ2-5 and V is TRBV10-3; tentatively, D is TRBD1 or TRBD2 (5 bases each). The J call is uncertain, as TRBJ2-7 better fits the DNA end. This CDR3 comprises 13 residues. CDR1 and CDR2 (germline): ENHRY, SYGVKD. CDR3 DNA: TGTGCCATCGGGACGGATCTTTCCTACGAGCAGTACTTC. Encoded protein: CAIGTDLSYEQYF.

This rearrangement joins TRBV6-5 to TRBJ1-2; unclear D gene. The germline gives CDR1 MNHEY, CDR2 SVGAGI. This CDR3 has 15 residues. V was clipped by 2 bases and J by 6 bases, with 16 bases between them. This CDR3 reads CASSYRNLLGNGYTF. CDR3 DNA: TGTGCCAGCAGTTACCGGAACCTTCTCGGGAATGGCTACACCTTC.

This chain connects TRBV7-9 to TRBJ1-4; possibly TRBD1 for D (5 bases). The V and J ends lost 5 bases and 6 bases respectively, with 16 bases between them. CDR3 size: 15 residues. Germline lookup yields CDR1 SEHNR and CDR2 FQNEAQ (reference sequence). This CDR3 is CASSDAGPWYEKLFF. Here the CDR3 DNA reads TGTGCCAGCAGCGATGCGGGACCGTGGTATGAAAAACTGTTTTTT.

The J gene is TRBJ1-5, the V gene TRBV20-1, with a weak D call TRBD1 (5 bases). V lost 6 bases and J lost 2, with 17 bases in between. The CDR3 is 15 residues long. Germline V lookup: CDR1 DFQATT, CDR2 SNEGSKA (reference sequence). The CDR3 sequence is CSAKGEEFGNQPQHF. The CDR3 DNA reads as TGCAGTGCCAAAGGGGAGGAATTTGGCAATCAGCCCCAGCATTTT.

The chain recombines TRBV15 with TRBJ2-2; tentatively, D is TRBD1 (5 bases). The CDR3 consists of 15 residues. V was clipped by 3 bases and J by 6 bases, with 14 bases between them. The germline CDR1 and CDR2 sequences are LNHNV and YYDKDF (reference sequence). The CDR3 region is CATSRQQEYAGELFF. The CDR3, as DNA: TGTGCCACCAGCAGGCAACAGGAGTATGCCGGGGAGCTGTTTTTT.